Following are 17 T cell receptor beta chains from one sample sequenced in a study of blood T cell repertoires in COVID-19. Clones were sequenced by immunoSEQ multiplex PCR, and TCRdb holds only the in-frame ones, with some missing. The table lists 96,000 or so clones, 80% to 90% of them singletons, with around 5.2% in the top ten. The sequenced sample consisted of peripheral blood. The receptor source for this set is a man older than 75 with COVID-19, enrolled during active disease.

The chain links TRBV24-1 to TRBJ2-5; no reliable D call. Germline values: CDR1 KGHDR, CDR2 SFDVKD. The CDR3 loop spans 15 amino acids. With 6 bases removed from V and 5 bases from J, the gap between germline ends came to 18 bases. DNA of the CDR3: TGTGCCACCAGTCTAACCTCTAATCCGAAGGAGACCCAGTACTTC. It codes for CATSLTSNPKETQYF.

The V and J genes are TRBV11-2 and TRBJ1-1; 7 bases match TRBD1. CDR1 and CDR2 from the germline V gene are SGHAT and FQNNGV. This CDR3 spans 13 amino acids. Unmatched junction bases numbered 5, after V lost 4 bases and J lost 6 bases. The CDR3 is CASSSGQVSEAFF. The CDR3 coding sequence is TGTGCCAGCAGCTCTGGACAGGTTTCTGAAGCTTTCTTT.

This clone occurred once. The sample has other DNA sequences that encode this CDR3 too. V is TRBV19 and J is TRBJ2-5, with a tentative D call TRBD1 (6 bases). V was clipped by 3 bases and J by 5 bases, with 7 bases between them. In germline, CDR1 is LNHDA, CDR2 SQIVND (reference sequence). This CDR3 comprises 12 residues. CDR3 in DNA: TGTGCCAGTAGTATTGACAGGGAGACCCAGTACTTC. This codes for CASSIDRETQYF.

CDR3 region: CASSAGQGEVEAFF. The CDR3 nucleotides are TGTGCCAGCAGCGCCGGACAGGGGGAGGTTGAAGCTTTCTTT. The V and J genes are TRBV7-3 and TRBJ1-1; 10 nucleotides align to TRBD1. This CDR3 region has 14 residues. Germline-derived CDR1 and CDR2 are SGHTA and FQGTGA. V was clipped by 5 bases and J by 7 bases; unmatched bases: 7.

The rearrangement links TRBV12-3 or TRBV12-4 to TRBJ1-3; D is unclear. CDR3 size: 12 residues. V was shortened by 3 bases and J by 7 bases, with 7 bases between the two germline ends. CDR3: CASSFIPNTIYF. For the CDR3, the DNA is TGTGCCAGCAGTTTTATCCCGAACACCATATATTTT.

The rearrangement uses TRBV30 and TRBJ2-5, with D unclear. The length of the CDR3 is 13 residues. Germline V lookup: CDR1 GTSNPN, CDR2 SVGIG (reference sequence). Trimming removed 4 bases from V and 1 base from J, with 10 bases in between. The CDR3 nucleotides read TGTGCCTGGAATCGAGACTTCCAAGAGACCCAGTACTTC. This sequence encodes CAWNRDFQETQYF.

The rearrangement uses TRBV10-3 and TRBJ1-4, with D possibly being TRBD1 (6 bases). Germline V gene data show CDR1 as ENHRY and CDR2 as SYGVKD. The CDR3 totals 14 residues. Between the trimmed V and J ends, which lost 4 bases and 6 bases, there was a span of 12 bases. CDR3 nucleotide sequence: TGTGCCATCAGTGCCTCGGGGGGCGATGAAAAACTGTTTTTT. This codes for CAISASGGDEKLFF.

J is TRBJ2-3 and V is TRBV6-5; D perhaps matches TRBD2 (7 bases). The V gene's germline CDR1 is MNHEY and CDR2 SVGAGI. V was cut by 4 bases and J by 8 bases, with 22 bases left in between. The CDR3 runs 16 residues. CDR3 sequence: CASSSRTAGALSTQYF. CDR3 nucleotides: TGTGCCAGCAGTTCGAGAACCGCGGGGGCTCTTAGTACGCAGTATTTT.

This rearrangement joins TRBV28 to TRBJ1-6; 10 bases map to TRBD1. Germline V CDR1 and CDR2: MDHEN, SYDVKM. The CDR3 runs 15 residues. Unmatched junction bases numbered 8, after V lost 6 bases and J lost 9 bases. The CDR3 nucleotides read TGTGCCAGCAGCCCTGGGACAGGGGTTTTTTCACCCCTCCACTTT. Amino acid sequence: CASSPGTGVFSPLHF.

The chain joins TRBV14 to TRBJ2-1; 10 nucleotides align to TRBD2. There are 21 residues in the CDR3. Germline V gene data show CDR1 as SGHDN and CDR2 as FVKESK. V was pared by 0 bases and J by 0 bases, with 14 bases of the junction left unmatched. CDR3 region: CASSQDGPASGGPSSYNEQFF. CDR3 nucleotides: TGTGCCAGCAGCCAAGATGGGCCCGCTAGCGGGGGCCCGAGCTCCTACAATGAGCAGTTCTTC. The full variable domain, completed using reference TRBV14 and TRBJ2-1, is EAGVTQFPSHSVIEKGQTVTLRCDPISGHDNLYWYRRVMGKEIKFLLHFVKESKQDESGMPNNRFLAERTGGTYSTLKVQPAELEDSGVYFCASSQDGPASGGPSSYNEQFFGPGTRLTVL.

This clone was seen a single time. The rearrangement joins TRBV7-8 to TRBJ2-7, with no clear D. The CDR3 consists of 11 residues. V lost 5 bases and J lost 1, with 3 bases in between. Germline assignment: CDR1 SGHVS and CDR2 FQNEAQ. Written as DNA, the CDR3 is TGTGCCAGCAGCCCTTCCTACGAGCAGTACTTC. Encoded protein: CASSPSYEQYF.

The J gene is TRBJ1-2, the V gene TRBV5-4; D is possibly TRBD1 (5 bases). Germline CDR1 SGHNT, CDR2 YYREEE (reference sequence). Trimming removed 3 bases at V and 1 base at J, with 16 bases between. The CDR3 is 16 residues long. The CDR3 DNA is TGTGCCAGCAGCTCTATAACCGGGACTCATAACTATGGCTACACCTTC. Its protein is CASSSITGTHNYGYTF.

The chain combines TRBV7-2 with TRBJ2-3; weak D call: TRBD1 (5 bases). The V gene's germline CDR1 is SGHTA and CDR2 FQGNSA. Trimming took off 0 bases at V and 2 bases at J, with 18 bases between the two ends. This CDR3 region has 18 residues. The DNA of the CDR3 is TGTGCCAGCAGCTTAGCTGGGGCGACTCCTACAACCACAGATACGCAGTATTTT. It encodes CASSLAGATPTTTDTQYF.

This clone was seen more than once but under ten times. This rearrangement joins TRBV5-1 to TRBJ2-7; D possibly corresponds to TRBD2 (6 bases). Germline-derived CDR1 and CDR2 are SGHRS and YFSETQ. The V end lost 0 bases, the J end lost 2 bases, and 9 bases lay between the germline ends. The CDR3 extends over 14 amino acids. The CDR3 sequence is CASSLGTTPYEQYF. CDR3 DNA: TGCGCCAGCAGCTTGGGGACTACTCCCTACGAGCAGTACTTC.

The chain is built from TRBV6-6 and TRBJ1-3; D not resolved. V lost 0 bases, J lost 5 bases, and 8 bases lay in between. CDR3 length equals 14 residues. CDR1 and CDR2 (germline): MNHNY, SVGAGI (reference sequence). This CDR3 is CASSYSSRRNTIYF. The DNA of the CDR3 is TGTGCCAGCAGTTACTCGTCCAGGAGAAACACCATATATTTT.

The V call is TRBV5-1, the J call TRBJ1-2; 9 bases match TRBD1. The CDR3 is 15 amino acids. In germline, CDR1 is SGHRS, CDR2 YFSETQ. V was clipped by 0 bases and J by 3 bases; unmatched bases: 3. This CDR3 is CASSLGDRDYYGYTF. CDR3 DNA: TGCGCCAGCAGCTTGGGGGACAGGGATTACTATGGCTACACCTTC.

The table lists this clone with a few counts. V and J are TRBV9 and TRBJ1-1; the D is unclear. The germline V gene has CDR1 SGDLS and CDR2 YYNGEE. V was shortened by 4 bases and J by 8 bases, with 18 bases between the two germline ends. The CDR3 length is 14 residues. Here the CDR3 DNA reads TGTGCCAGCAGCAATATCGTGGAGAGACGGGAAGCTTTCTTT. It translates to CASSNIVERREAFF.